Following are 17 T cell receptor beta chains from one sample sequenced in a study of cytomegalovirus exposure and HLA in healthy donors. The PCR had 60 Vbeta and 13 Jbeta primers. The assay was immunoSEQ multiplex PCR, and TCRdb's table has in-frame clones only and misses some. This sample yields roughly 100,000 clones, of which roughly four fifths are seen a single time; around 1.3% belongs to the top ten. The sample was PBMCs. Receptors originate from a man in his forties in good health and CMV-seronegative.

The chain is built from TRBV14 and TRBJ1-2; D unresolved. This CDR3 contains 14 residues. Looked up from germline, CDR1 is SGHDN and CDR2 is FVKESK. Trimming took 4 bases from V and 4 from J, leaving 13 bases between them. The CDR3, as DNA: TGTGCCAGCAGCCCTCAGGATTACTTCTATGGCTACACCTTC. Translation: CASSPQDYFYGYTF.

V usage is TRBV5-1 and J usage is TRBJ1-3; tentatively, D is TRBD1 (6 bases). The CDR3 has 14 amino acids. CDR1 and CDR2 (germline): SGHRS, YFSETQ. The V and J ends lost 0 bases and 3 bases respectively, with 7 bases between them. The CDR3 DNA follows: TGCGCCAGCAGCTTGGGGACAGATGGAAACACCATATATTTT. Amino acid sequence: CASSLGTDGNTIYF. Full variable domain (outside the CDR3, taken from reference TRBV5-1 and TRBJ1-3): KAGVTQTPRYLIKTRGQQVTLSCSPISGHRSVSWYQQTPGQGLQFLFEYFSETQRNKGNFPGRFSGRQFSNSRSEMNVSTLELGDSALYLCASSLGTDGNTIYFGEGSWLTVV.

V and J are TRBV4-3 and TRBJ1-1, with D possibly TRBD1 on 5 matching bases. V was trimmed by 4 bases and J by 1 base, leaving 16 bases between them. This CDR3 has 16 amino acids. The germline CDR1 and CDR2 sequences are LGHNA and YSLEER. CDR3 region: CASSPHVGAENTEAFF. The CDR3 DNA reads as TGCGCCAGCAGCCCCCACGTAGGGGCGGAGAACACTGAAGCTTTCTTT.

This chain's CDR3 is CASRDNRVSTGELFF. The CDR3 region has the DNA TGTGCCAGCAGGGATAACAGGGTTAGCACCGGGGAGCTGTTTTTT. The V gene is TRBV6-1, the J gene TRBJ2-2; perhaps TRBD1 as D (6 bases). Germline V gene sequence: CDR1 MNHNS, CDR2 SASEGT. V was cut by 6 bases and J by 4 bases, with 15 bases left in between. CDR3 size: 15 residues.

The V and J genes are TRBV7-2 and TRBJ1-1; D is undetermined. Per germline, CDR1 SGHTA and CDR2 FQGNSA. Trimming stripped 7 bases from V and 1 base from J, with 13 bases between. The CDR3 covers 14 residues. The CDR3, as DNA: TGTGCCAGCACGGCCCGGGTCTCGAACACTGAAGCTTTCTTT. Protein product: CASTARVSNTEAFF.

The CDR3 here is CASSQGIGGGGIYNEQFF. CDR3 coding DNA: TGTGCCAGCAGCCAAGGCATTGGTGGGGGGGGTATCTACAATGAGCAGTTCTTC. The rearrangement links TRBV4-2 to TRBJ2-1; 7 nucleotides agree with TRBD2. The V gene end was trimmed by 1 base and the J gene end by 3 bases; junction bases not matched to a gene: 12. Germline assignment: CDR1 LGHNA and CDR2 YNFKEQ. This CDR3 region has 18 residues.

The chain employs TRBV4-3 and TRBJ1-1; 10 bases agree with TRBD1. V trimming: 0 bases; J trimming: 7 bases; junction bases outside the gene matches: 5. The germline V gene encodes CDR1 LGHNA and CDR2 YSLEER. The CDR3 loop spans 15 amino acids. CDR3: CASSQDRTGGIEAFF. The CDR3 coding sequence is TGCGCCAGCAGCCAAGACCGGACAGGGGGTATTGAAGCTTTCTTT.

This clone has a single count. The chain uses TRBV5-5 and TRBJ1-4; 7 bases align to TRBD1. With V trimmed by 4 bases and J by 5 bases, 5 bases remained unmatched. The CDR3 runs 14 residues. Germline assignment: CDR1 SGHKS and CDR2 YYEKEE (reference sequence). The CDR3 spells CASSQGGENEKLFF. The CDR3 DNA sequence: TGTGCCAGCAGCCAGGGGGGCGAGAATGAAAAACTGTTTTTT.

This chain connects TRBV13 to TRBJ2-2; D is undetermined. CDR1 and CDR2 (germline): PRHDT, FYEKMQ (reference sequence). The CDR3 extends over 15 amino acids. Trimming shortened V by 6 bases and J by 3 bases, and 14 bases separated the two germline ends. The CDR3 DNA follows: TGTGCCAGCAGGCCTAATTTCGGAGACACCGGGGAGCTGTTTTTT. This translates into CASRPNFGDTGELFF.

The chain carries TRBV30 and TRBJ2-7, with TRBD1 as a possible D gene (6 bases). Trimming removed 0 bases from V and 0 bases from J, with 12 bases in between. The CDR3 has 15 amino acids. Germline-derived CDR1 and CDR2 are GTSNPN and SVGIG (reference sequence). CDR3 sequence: CAWSVRTVSSYEQYF. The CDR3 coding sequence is TGTGCCTGGAGTGTAAGGACAGTGAGCTCCTACGAGCAGTACTTC.

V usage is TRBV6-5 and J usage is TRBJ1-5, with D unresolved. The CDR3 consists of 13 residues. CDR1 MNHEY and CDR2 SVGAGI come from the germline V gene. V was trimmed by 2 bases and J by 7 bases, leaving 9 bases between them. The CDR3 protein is CASSYKLGQPQHF. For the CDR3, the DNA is TGTGCCAGCAGTTACAAACTAGGCCAGCCCCAGCATTTT.

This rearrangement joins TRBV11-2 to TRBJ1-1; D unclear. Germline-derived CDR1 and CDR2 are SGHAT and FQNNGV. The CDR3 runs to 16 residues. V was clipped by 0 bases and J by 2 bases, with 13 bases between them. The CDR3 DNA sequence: TGTGCCAGCAGCTTAGAATTTGGAGCGAAAAACACTGAAGCTTTCTTT. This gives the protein CASSLEFGAKNTEAFF.

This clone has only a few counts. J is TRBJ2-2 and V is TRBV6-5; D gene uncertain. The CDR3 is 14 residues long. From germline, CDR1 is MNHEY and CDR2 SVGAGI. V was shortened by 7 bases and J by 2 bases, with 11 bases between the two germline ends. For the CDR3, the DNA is TGTGCCAGCAAGGTCAGGCGAAACACCGGGGAGCTGTTTTTT. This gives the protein CASKVRRNTGELFF.

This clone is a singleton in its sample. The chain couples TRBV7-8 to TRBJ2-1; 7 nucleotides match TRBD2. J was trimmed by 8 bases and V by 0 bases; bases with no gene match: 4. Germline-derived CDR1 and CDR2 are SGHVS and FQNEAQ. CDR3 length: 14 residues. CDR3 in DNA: TGTGCCAGCAGCTTAGCGGGAGGGCTGGATGAGCAGTTCTTC. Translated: CASSLAGGLDEQFF.

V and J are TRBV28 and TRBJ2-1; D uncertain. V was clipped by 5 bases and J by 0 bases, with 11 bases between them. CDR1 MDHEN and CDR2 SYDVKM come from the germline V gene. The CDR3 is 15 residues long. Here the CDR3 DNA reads TGTGCCAGCAGTCTAGGAACCAGCTCCTACAATGAGCAGTTCTTC. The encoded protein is CASSLGTSSYNEQFF.

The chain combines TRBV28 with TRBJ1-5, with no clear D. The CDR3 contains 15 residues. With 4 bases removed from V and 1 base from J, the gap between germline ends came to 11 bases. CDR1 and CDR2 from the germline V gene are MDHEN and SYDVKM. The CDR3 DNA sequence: TGTGCCAGCAGTTGGCGGCAGCTGAGCAATCAGCCCCAGCATTTT. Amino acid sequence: CASSWRQLSNQPQHF. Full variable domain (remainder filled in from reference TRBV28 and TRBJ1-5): DVKVTQSSRYLVKRTGEKVFLECVQDMDHENMFWYRQDPGLGLRLIYFSYDVKMKEKGDIPEGYSVSREKKERFSLILESASTNQTSMYLCASSWRQLSNQPQHFGDGTRLSIL.

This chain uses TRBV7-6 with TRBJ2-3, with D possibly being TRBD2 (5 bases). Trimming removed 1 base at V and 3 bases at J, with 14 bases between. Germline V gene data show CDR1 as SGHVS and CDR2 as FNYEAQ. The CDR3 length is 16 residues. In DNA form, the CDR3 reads TGTGCCAGCAGCTTAGAAGGCCTACAGCGGACAGATACGCAGTATTTT. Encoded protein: CASSLEGLQRTDTQYF.